These 11 T cell receptor beta chains were sequenced from one sample in a study of human T cells and chemical hapten exposure. TCRdb re-analysed the RACE reads in MiXCR, keeping a single row per CDR3 protein. Of about 84,000 distinct CDR3 sequences detected, 8% to 13% appear once; the ten largest clones hold 5%. The time point: patch test 2, 6 weeks after DPC sensitization. Treatment in this sample: therapeutic diphenylcyclopropenone sensitization with weekly scalp DPC. This sample comprised whole blood, obtained in connection with sensitization to the hapten diphenylcyclopropenone (DPC). Receptors were obtained from a woman aged 45-65 years with alopecia areata. Some clones in this sample may be carry-over from other donors' samples.

By its share, this clonotype is medium-sized (0.01 to 0.1%). The DNA of the CDR3 is TGTGCCAGCAGCAACACCGGGACAGGGGAATTAGTTCCCCAGCATTTT. Protein sequence: CASSNTGTGELVPQHF. This rearrangement joins TRBV6-6 to TRBJ1-5, with 10 bases that match TRBD1. V gave up 6 bases and J gave up 10 bases; unmatched junction bases: 15. The CDR3 has 16 amino acids. Per the germline V gene, CDR1 is MNHNY and CDR2 is SVGAGI (reference sequence).

This clonotype was seen a handful of times. The chain joins TRBV6-2 or TRBV6-3 to TRBJ2-7; the match to TRBD1 covers 9 bases. The V gene's germline CDR1 is MNHEY and CDR2 SVGEGT. The CDR3 length is 16 residues. The V segment lost 4 bases and the J segment 1 base; nucleotides outside the gene matches: 8. CDR3: CASSFLWDRASYEQYF. The CDR3 bases are TGTGCCAGCAGTTTCCTTTGGGACAGGGCTTCCTACGAGCAGTACTTC.

The chain has TRBV3-1 and TRBJ2-3; no definite D call. V gave up 4 bases and J gave up 5 bases, with 10 bases separating them. The CDR3 is 13 amino acids. In germline, CDR1 is LGHDT, CDR2 YNNKEL (reference sequence). CDR3 amino acids: CASSPPSEDTQYF. The CDR3 DNA is TGTGCCAGCAGCCCCCCCTCCGAAGATACGCAGTATTTT.

In this sample, this clonotype turned up a few times. The chain recombines TRBV6-1 with TRBJ2-1; 8 bases fit TRBD2. The V gene end was trimmed by 8 bases and the J gene end by 7 bases; junction bases not matched to a gene: 16. The CDR3 runs 16 residues. The germline V gene encodes CDR1 MNHNS and CDR2 SASEGT. The CDR3 here is CASHAPTSGPWNEQFF. As DNA, the CDR3 is TGTGCCAGCCATGCCCCCACTAGCGGCCCTTGGAATGAGCAGTTCTTC.

Many counts were recorded for this clonotype. The chain couples TRBV19 to TRBJ2-7; TRBD1 aligns across 11 bases. The V gene end was trimmed by 6 bases and the J gene end by 0 bases; junction bases not matched to a gene: 1. This CDR3 spans 14 amino acids. The germline gives CDR1 LNHDA, CDR2 SQIVND (reference sequence). In DNA form, the CDR3 reads TGTGCCAGTAGGGGACAGGGGGACTCCTACGAGCAGTACTTC. This sequence encodes CASRGQGDSYEQYF.

Ten or more counts support this clonotype. This rearrangement joins TRBV6-5 to TRBJ2-7; maybe TRBD1 (6 bases). The V end was cut by 0 bases, the J end by 1 base, with 13 bases between. This CDR3 is built from 16 residues. CDR1 MNHEY and CDR2 SVGAGI come from the germline V gene. This chain's CDR3 is CASSYSTITGSYEQYF. DNA for the CDR3: TGTGCCAGCAGTTACTCGACCATTACAGGGTCCTACGAGCAGTACTTC.

This clonotype was counted many times. The chain has TRBV4-3 and TRBJ1-2; 9 bases fit TRBD1. This CDR3 contains 17 residues. The V and J ends lost 1 base and 4 bases, in that order; junction bases with no gene match: 10. Germline lookup yields CDR1 LGHNA and CDR2 YSLEER. CDR3 nucleotide sequence: TGCGCCAGCAGCCAAGTATTCACGGGACAGGGTGGCTATGGCTACACCTTC. It specifies CASSQVFTGQGGYGYTF.

This clonotype was detected many times. The V and J genes are TRBV27 and TRBJ1-5, with D unclear. V was shortened by 3 bases and J by 6 bases, with 18 bases between the two germline ends. There are 16 residues in the CDR3. Germline CDR1 and CDR2: MNHEY and SMNVEV (reference sequence). The chain's CDR3 is CASSFGSTATIQPQHF. The CDR3 DNA reads TGTGCCAGCAGTTTCGGGTCCACCGCAACGATTCAGCCCCAGCATTTT.

The chain recombines TRBV12-3 or TRBV12-4 with TRBJ2-7; 9 bases are a match to TRBD1. The CDR3 has 14 amino acids. V shed 5 bases, J shed 4 bases, and the junction held 6 bases outside the gene matches. CDR3 residues: CASSPRQGGYEQYF. The CDR3 nucleotides are TGTGCCAGCAGTCCGAGACAGGGGGGATACGAGCAGTACTTC.

The chain couples TRBV2 to TRBJ1-6; D not resolved. With 3 bases removed from V and 9 bases from J, the gap between germline ends came to 15 bases. The CDR3 covers 15 residues. Germline V lookup: CDR1 SNHLY, CDR2 FYNNEI. In nucleotides, the CDR3 is TGTGCCAGCAGTGAGACACCGAACTCAGTTTCACCCCTCCACTTT. This gives the protein CASSETPNSVSPLHF.

This clonotype was detected many times. This sequence joins TRBV18 and TRBJ1-3; D gene uncertain. V was cut by 0 bases and J by 3 bases, with 15 bases left in between. Germline V gene lookup returns CDR1 KGHSH and CDR2 LQKENI. The CDR3 totals 17 residues. CDR3 nucleotides: TGTGCCAGCTCACCACCGATGTTAAGCTTTTATGGAAACACCATATATTTT. Its protein product is CASSPPMLSFYGNTIYF.